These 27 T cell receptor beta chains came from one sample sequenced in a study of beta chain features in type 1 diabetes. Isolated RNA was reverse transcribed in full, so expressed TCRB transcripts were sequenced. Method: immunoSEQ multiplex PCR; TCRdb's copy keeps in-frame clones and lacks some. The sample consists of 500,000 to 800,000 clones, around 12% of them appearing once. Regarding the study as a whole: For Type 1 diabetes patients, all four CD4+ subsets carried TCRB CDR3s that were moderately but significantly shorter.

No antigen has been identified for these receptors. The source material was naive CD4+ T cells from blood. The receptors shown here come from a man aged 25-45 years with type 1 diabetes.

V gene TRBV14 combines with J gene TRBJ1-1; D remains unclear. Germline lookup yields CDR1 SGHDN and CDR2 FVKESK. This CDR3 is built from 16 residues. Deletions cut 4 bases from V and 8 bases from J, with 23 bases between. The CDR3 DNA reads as TGTGCCAGCAGCCGGAAGACTCATACCCTACAGATGGAAGCTTTCTTT. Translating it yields CASSRKTHTLQMEAFF.

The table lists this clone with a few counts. The CDR3 reads CASRRGAYSNQPQHF. CDR3 DNA: TGTGCCAGCAGAAGGGGGGCATATAGCAATCAGCCCCAGCATTTT. The gene calls are TRBV19 and TRBJ1-5, with D possibly matching TRBD1 (6 bases). The CDR3 runs 15 residues. V was clipped by 9 bases and J by 0 bases, with 15 bases between them. The V gene's germline CDR1 is LNHDA and CDR2 SQIVND (reference sequence).

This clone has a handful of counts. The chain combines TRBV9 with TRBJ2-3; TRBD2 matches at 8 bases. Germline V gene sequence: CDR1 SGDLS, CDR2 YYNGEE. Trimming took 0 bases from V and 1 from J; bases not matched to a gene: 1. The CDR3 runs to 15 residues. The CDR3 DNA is TGTGCCAGCAGCGTAGCAGCGGGGGGCACAGATACGCAGTATTTT. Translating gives CASSVAAGGTDTQYF.

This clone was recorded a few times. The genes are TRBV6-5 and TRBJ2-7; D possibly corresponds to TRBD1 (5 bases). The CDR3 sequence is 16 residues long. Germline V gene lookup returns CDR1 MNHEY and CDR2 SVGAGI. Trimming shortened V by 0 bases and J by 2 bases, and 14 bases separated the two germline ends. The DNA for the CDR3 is TGTGCCAGCAGTTACTCGTCAGTAGGGGTAACCTACGAGCAGTACTTC. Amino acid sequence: CASSYSSVGVTYEQYF.

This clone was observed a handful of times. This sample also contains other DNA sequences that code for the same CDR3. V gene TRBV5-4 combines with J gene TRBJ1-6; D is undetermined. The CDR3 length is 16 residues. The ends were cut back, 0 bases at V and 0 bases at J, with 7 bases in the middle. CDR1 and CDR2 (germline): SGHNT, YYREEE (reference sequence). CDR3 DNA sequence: TGTGCCAGCAGCTTGGGGGGTAGCTCCTATAATTCACCCCTCCACTTT. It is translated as CASSLGGSSYNSPLHF.

In DNA form, the CDR3 reads TGTGCCAGCCGCAGGCGAGACGGCTACACCTTC. It is translated as CASRRRDGYTF. The chain combines TRBV19 with TRBJ1-2; D call uncertain. Germline V gene data show CDR1 as LNHDA and CDR2 as SQIVND (reference sequence). The CDR3 covers 11 residues. V lost 9 bases and J lost 8, with 13 bases in between.

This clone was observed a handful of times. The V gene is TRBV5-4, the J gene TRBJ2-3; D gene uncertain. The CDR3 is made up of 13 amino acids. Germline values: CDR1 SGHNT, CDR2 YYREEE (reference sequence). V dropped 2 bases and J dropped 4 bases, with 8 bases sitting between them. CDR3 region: CASSLTAPDTQYF. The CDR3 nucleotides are TGTGCCAGCAGCTTAACCGCCCCAGATACGCAGTATTTT.

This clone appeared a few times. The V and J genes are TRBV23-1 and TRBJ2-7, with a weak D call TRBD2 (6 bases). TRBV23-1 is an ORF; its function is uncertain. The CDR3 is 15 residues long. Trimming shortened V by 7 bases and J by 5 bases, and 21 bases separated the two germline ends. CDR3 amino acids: CASTSWDLQENEQYF. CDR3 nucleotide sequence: TGCGCCAGCACCTCATGGGACTTGCAGGAGAACGAGCAGTACTTC.

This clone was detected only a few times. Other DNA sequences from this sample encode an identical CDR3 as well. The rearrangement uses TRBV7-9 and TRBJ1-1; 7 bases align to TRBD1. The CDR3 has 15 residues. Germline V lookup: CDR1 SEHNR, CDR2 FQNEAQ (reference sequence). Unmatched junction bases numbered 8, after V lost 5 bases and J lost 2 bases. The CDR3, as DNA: TGTGCCAGCAGCCTCCGGACAGGAGGAAACACTGAAGCTTTCTTT. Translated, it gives CASSLRTGGNTEAFF.

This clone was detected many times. CDR3 DNA sequence: TGTGCCAGCAGCTTGTTAGACTTCAATTACGCCGATACGCAGTATTTT. As protein: CASSLLDFNYADTQYF. The chain links TRBV7-9 to TRBJ2-3; D is ambiguous. Germline assignment: CDR1 SEHNR and CDR2 FQNEAQ (reference sequence). The CDR3 runs to 16 residues. V lost 3 bases to trimming and J lost 6 bases, with 19 bases between them.

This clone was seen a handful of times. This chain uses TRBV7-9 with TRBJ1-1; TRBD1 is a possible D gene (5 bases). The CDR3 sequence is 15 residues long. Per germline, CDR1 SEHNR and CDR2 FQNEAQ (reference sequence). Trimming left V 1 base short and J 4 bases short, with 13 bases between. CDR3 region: CASSLVRGKGTEAFF. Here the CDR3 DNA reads TGTGCCAGCAGCTTAGTTCGGGGGAAGGGCACTGAAGCTTTCTTT.

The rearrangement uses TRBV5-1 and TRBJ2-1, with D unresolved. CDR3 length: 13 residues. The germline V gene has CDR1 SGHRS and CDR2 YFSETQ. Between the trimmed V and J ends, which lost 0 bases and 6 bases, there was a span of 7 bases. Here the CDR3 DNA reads TGCGCCAGCAGCTTGGGTGCCCTCAATGAGCAGTTCTTC. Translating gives CASSLGALNEQFF.

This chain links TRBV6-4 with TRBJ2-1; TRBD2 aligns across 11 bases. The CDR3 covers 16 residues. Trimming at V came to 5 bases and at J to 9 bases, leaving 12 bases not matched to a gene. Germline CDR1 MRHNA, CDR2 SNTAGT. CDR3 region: CASSRLAGSPGSEQFF. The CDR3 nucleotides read TGTGCCAGCAGTCGACTAGCGGGGAGTCCGGGAAGTGAGCAGTTCTTC.

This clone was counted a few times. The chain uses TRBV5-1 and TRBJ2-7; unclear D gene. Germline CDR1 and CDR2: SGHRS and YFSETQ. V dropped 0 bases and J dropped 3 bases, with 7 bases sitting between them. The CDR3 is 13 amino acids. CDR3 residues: CASSLGLDYEQYF. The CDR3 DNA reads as TGCGCCAGCAGCTTGGGCCTCGACTACGAGCAGTACTTC.

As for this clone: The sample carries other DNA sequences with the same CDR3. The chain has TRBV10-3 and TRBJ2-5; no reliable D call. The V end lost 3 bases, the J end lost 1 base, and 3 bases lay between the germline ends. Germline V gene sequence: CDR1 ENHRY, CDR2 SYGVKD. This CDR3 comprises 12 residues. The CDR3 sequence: CAISDPQETQYF. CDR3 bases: TGTGCCATCAGTGATCCCCAAGAGACCCAGTACTTC.

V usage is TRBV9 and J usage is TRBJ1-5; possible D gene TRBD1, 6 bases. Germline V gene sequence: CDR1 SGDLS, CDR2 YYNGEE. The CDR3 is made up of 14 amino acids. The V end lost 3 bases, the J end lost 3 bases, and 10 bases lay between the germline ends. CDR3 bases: TGTGCCAGCAGCGAAACAGGGTCCAATCAGCCCCAGCATTTT. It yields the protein CASSETGSNQPQHF.

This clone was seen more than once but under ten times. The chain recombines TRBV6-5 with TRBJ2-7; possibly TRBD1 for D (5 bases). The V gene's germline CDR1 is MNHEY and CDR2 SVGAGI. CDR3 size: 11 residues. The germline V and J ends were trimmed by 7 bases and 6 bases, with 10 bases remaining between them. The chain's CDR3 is CASNHDSEQYF. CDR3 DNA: TGTGCCAGCAACCACGACAGCGAGCAGTACTTC.

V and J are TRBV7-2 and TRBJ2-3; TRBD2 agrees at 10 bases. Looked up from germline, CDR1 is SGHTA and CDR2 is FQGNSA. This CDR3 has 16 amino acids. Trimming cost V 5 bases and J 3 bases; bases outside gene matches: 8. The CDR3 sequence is CASSDLAGERTDTQYF. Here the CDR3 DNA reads TGTGCCAGCAGCGACCTAGCGGGGGAAAGAACAGATACGCAGTATTTT.

For the CDR3, the DNA is TGTGCCAGCAGCTTCAGCGAAGGCAGCTCCTACGAGCAGTACTTC. This sequence encodes CASSFSEGSSYEQYF. The V and J genes are TRBV9 and TRBJ2-7; D is undetermined. The CDR3 is 15 residues long. CDR1 is SGDLS and CDR2 is YYNGEE in the germline V gene. The V end lost 4 bases, the J end lost 0 bases, and 14 bases lay between the germline ends. The full variable domain, completed using reference TRBV9 and TRBJ2-7, is DSGVTQTPKHLITATGQRVTLRCSPRSGDLSVYWYQQSLDQGLQFLIQYYNGEERAKGNILERFSAQQFPDLHSELNLSSLELGDSALYFCASSFSEGSSYEQYFGPGTRLTVT.

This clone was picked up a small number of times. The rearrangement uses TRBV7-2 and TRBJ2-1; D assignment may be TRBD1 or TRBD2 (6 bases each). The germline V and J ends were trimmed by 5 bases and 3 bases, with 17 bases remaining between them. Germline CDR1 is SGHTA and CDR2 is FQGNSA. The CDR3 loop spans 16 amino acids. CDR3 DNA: TGTGCCAGCAGCGCCCAACGGGGGCCTTTCTACAATGAGCAGTTCTTC. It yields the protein CASSAQRGPFYNEQFF.

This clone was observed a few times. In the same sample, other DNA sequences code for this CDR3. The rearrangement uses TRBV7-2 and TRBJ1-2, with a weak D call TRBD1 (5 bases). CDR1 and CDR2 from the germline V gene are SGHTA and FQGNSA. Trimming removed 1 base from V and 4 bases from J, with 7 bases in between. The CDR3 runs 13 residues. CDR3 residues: CASSLDRSYGYTF. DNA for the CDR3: TGTGCCAGCAGCTTAGACAGGTCCTATGGCTACACCTTC.

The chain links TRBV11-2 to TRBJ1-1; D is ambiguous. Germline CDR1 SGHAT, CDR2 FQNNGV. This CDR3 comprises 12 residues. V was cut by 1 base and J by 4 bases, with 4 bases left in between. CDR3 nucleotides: TGTGCCAGCAGCTTAGGAGCCACTGAAGCTTTCTTT. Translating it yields CASSLGATEAFF. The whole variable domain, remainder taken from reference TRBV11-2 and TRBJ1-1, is EAGVAQSPRYKIIEKRQSVAFWCNPISGHATLYWYQQILGQGPKLLIQFQNNGVVDDSQLPKDRFSAERLKGVDSTLKIQPAKLEDSAVYLCASSLGATEAFFGQGTRLTVV.

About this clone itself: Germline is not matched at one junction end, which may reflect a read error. In DNA form, the CDR3 reads TGTGCCAGCAGCATAGAAACCGGACTAGCGGGGGAATCCAAAAACATTCAGTACTTC. Residues: CASSIETGLAGESKNIQYF. The chain carries TRBV11-2 and TRBJ2-4, with TRBD2 identical over 13 bases. CDR3 length: 19 amino acids. Germline-derived CDR1 and CDR2 are SGHAT and FQNNGV. The complete variable domain, with remaining parts taken from reference TRBV11-2 and TRBJ2-4, reads EAGVAQSPRYKIIEKRQSVAFWCNPISGHATLYWYQQILGQGPKLLIQFQNNGVVDDSQLPKDRFSAERLKGVDSTLKIQPAKLEDSAVYLCASSIETGLAGESKNIQYFGAGTRLSVL.

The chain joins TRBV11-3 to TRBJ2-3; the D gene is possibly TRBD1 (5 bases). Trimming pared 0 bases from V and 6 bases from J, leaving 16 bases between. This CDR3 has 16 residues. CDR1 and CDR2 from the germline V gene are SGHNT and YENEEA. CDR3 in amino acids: CASSLDRMGQADTQYF. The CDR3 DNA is TGTGCCAGCAGCTTAGATCGGATGGGGCAGGCGGATACGCAGTATTTT.

CDR3: CASSLGPAGANVLTF. CDR3 coding DNA: TGTGCCAGCAGCCTGGGACCCGCAGGGGCCAACGTCCTGACTTTC. This sequence joins TRBV7-2 and TRBJ2-6; D tentatively fits TRBD1 or TRBD2 (5 bases each). CDR1 is SGHTA and CDR2 is FQGNSA in the germline V gene. The V and J ends lost 5 bases and 4 bases respectively, with 12 bases between them. This CDR3 is 15 amino acids long.

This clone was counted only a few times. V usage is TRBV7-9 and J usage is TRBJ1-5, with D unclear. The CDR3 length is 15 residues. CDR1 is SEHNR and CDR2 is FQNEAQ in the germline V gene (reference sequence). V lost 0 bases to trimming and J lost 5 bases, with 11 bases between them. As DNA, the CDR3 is TGTGCCAGCAGCTTAGCATGGCCCCCCGATCAGCCCCAGCATTTT. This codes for CASSLAWPPDQPQHF.

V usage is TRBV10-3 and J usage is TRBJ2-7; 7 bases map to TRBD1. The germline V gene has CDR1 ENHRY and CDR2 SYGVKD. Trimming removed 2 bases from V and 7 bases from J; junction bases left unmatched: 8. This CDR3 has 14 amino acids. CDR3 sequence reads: CAISETLQGSEQYF. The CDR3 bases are TGTGCCATCAGTGAGACTTTACAGGGGAGTGAGCAGTACTTC.